The 10 T cell receptor beta chains in this list originate from one sample, sequenced in a study of spatial heterogeneity in lung cancer. Time point given: sample taken at primary tumor resection. Frozen PBMC, nontumor lung or tumor provided whole RNA, which was sequenced unsorted. TCRdb reprocessed the 5' RACE reads with MiXCR, giving one entry per CDR3 protein. The sample shows fewer than 9,000 distinct CDR3 sequences, under 9% of them seen only once. The starting material was PBMCs, obtained at surgery. These receptors were collected from a female donor with early-stage non-small cell lung cancer.

By proportion, this clonotype is medium-sized. This chain links TRBV12-3 or TRBV12-4 with TRBJ2-7; maybe TRBD2 (5 bases). Trimming took 3 bases from V and 8 from J, leaving 17 bases between them. This CDR3 spans 14 amino acids. DNA for the CDR3: TGTGCCAGCAGTTTGATTCCGAATTCGGGAAAGCAGTACTTC. This encodes CASSLIPNSGKQYF.

The V and J genes are TRBV12-3 or TRBV12-4 and TRBJ2-5, with 9 bases that match TRBD1. The J segment lost 4 bases and the V segment lost 8 bases, leaving 5 bases of the junction unmatched. The CDR3 sequence is 13 residues long. The CDR3 DNA reads as TGTGCCAGCGGGGGACAGGGTGGAGAGACCCAGTACTTC. This translates into CASGGQGGETQYF.

This clonotype is medium-sized within its sample. The CDR3 DNA follows: TGTGCCAGCAGCTCGGCCAACGTCCTGACTTTC. This gives the protein CASSSANVLTF. J is TRBJ2-6 and V is TRBV11-2, with D hard to call. Germline-derived CDR1 and CDR2 are SGHAT and FQNNGV. The CDR3 spans 11 residues. V lost 4 bases, J lost 6 bases, and 1 base lay in between.

The table lists this clonotype with many counts. J is TRBJ2-5 and V is TRBV7-9; D gene uncertain. The CDR3 is 15 amino acids. Trimming cost V 1 base and J 0 bases, with 9 bases left between them. CDR1 is SEHNR and CDR2 is FQNEAQ in the germline V gene (reference sequence). The CDR3 loop reads CASSLGLSDQETQYF. In nucleotides, the CDR3 is TGTGCCAGCAGCTTAGGTTTGTCCGACCAAGAGACCCAGTACTTC.

This clonotype was observed many times. The chain joins TRBV19 to TRBJ2-7; D remains ambiguous. The ends were cut back, 1 base at V and 0 bases at J, with 4 bases in the middle. The CDR3 has 13 amino acids. Germline assignment: CDR1 LNHDA and CDR2 SQIVND (reference sequence). This CDR3 reads CASSIGGSYEQYF. The CDR3 nucleotides are TGTGCCAGTAGTATAGGCGGCTCCTACGAGCAGTACTTC.

This clonotype was detected only a few times. The rearrangement links TRBV14 to TRBJ2-3; D gene uncertain. The germline gives CDR1 SGHDN, CDR2 FVKESK. The CDR3 sequence is 14 residues long. V was cut by 3 bases and J by 0 bases, with 7 bases left in between. The CDR3 loop reads CASSQDPSTDTQYF. As DNA, the CDR3 is TGTGCCAGCAGCCAGGACCCAAGCACAGATACGCAGTATTTT. Full variable domain (remainder filled in from reference TRBV14 and TRBJ2-3): EAGVTQFPSHSVIEKGQTVTLRCDPISGHDNLYWYRRVMGKEIKFLLHFVKESKQDESGMPNNRFLAERTGGTYSTLKVQPAELEDSGVYFCASSQDPSTDTQYFGPGTRLTVL.

This clonotype was seen ten or more times. V usage is TRBV20-1 and J usage is TRBJ2-1, with 11 nucleotides matching TRBD2. After removal of 5 bases from V and 7 bases from J, the junction contained 10 bases not matched to a gene. There are 15 residues in the CDR3. Germline V CDR1 and CDR2: DFQATT, SNEGSKA (reference sequence). The chain's CDR3 is CSAPLLAGVGNEQFF. DNA of the CDR3: TGCAGTGCTCCCCTACTAGCGGGAGTGGGTAATGAGCAGTTCTTC.

The V call is TRBV28, the J call TRBJ2-1; TRBD2 matches 16 bases. Germline values: CDR1 MDHEN, CDR2 SYDVKM. The ends lost 5 bases at V and 4 bases at J; junction bases unmatched: 8. The CDR3 covers 18 residues. CDR3 sequence: CASSQGLAGGPGYNEQFF. The CDR3 region has the DNA TGTGCCAGCAGTCAGGGACTAGCGGGAGGGCCCGGTTACAATGAGCAGTTCTTC.

This clonotype has ten or more counts. The chain links TRBV7-9 to TRBJ2-2, with D perhaps TRBD1 (6 bases). This CDR3 region has 16 residues. Trimming shortened V by 2 bases and J by 3 bases, and 13 bases separated the two germline ends. The V gene's germline CDR1 is SEHNR and CDR2 FQNEAQ (reference sequence). The CDR3: CASSLIGAGDTGELFF. CDR3 DNA sequence: TGTGCCAGCAGCTTAATAGGCGCAGGGGACACCGGGGAGCTGTTTTTT.

This clonotype was seen at least ten times. The chain joins TRBV11-1 to TRBJ2-3; D perhaps matches TRBD1 (5 bases). Germline lookup yields CDR1 SGHAT and CDR2 FQDESV (reference sequence). V lost 6 bases and J 0 bases, leaving 13 bases between the germline ends. This CDR3 is built from 15 residues. The CDR3 bases are TGTGCCAGCAGATTTGGACAAGCTAGCACAGATACGCAGTATTTT. Protein sequence: CASRFGQASTDTQYF.